This entry lists 28 T cell receptor beta chains sequenced from one sample in a study of early T cells in non-severe SARS-CoV-2 infection. TCRdb re-derived calls from the 5' RACE reads in MiXCR, one entry per CDR3 protein. The table shows 48,000 or so distinct CDR3 sequences, with less than 15% occurring only once. The specimen sequenced was whole blood. The receptor source for this set is an adult who was a healthcare worker with PCR-confirmed SARS-CoV-2 infection or an uninfected control (not recorded which).

This clonotype was counted at least ten times. Here the CDR3 reads CASSLVSGTKTQYF. The CDR3 coding sequence is TGTGCCAGCAGCTTGGTTTCGGGAACAAAGACCCAGTACTTC. J is TRBJ2-5 and V is TRBV5-6, with D possibly matching TRBD2 (5 bases). The CDR3 totals 14 residues. Germline V CDR1 and CDR2: SGHDT, YYEEEE. Trimming removed 0 bases from V and 6 bases from J, with 12 bases in between.

This clonotype was observed many times. This chain joins TRBV24-1 and TRBJ2-1; perhaps D is TRBD1 or TRBD2 (5 bases each). Germline V gene data show CDR1 as KGHDR and CDR2 as SFDVKD. The ends were cut back, 7 bases at V and 4 bases at J, with 16 bases in the middle. The CDR3 extends over 15 amino acids. The CDR3 coding sequence is TGTGCCACCAGGGACGGGACCCTAGAGTACAATGAGCAGTTCTTC. This codes for CATRDGTLEYNEQFF.

Points on this clonotype: A clone one base away is much larger, so this may be a read error. The chain uses TRBV12-3 or TRBV12-4 and TRBJ2-1, with 9 bases that match TRBD1. J was trimmed by 2 bases and V by 5 bases; bases with no gene match: 7. This CDR3 is built from 16 residues. CDR3 sequence (DNA): TGTGCCAGCAGTGGGACAGGGTACGACCCCTACAATGAGCAGTTCTTC. This codes for CASSGTGYDPYNEQFF.

The rearrangement joins TRBV14 to TRBJ1-4; weak D call: TRBD1 (5 bases). Deletions cut 4 bases from V and 0 bases from J, with 9 bases between. Looked up from germline, CDR1 is SGHDN and CDR2 is FVKESK. The CDR3 extends over 15 amino acids. The CDR3 DNA is TGTGCCAGCAGCCTCCTCAGGGCAACTAATGAAAAACTGTTTTTT. It yields the protein CASSLLRATNEKLFF.

This clonotype was detected many times. This chain connects TRBV11-2 to TRBJ2-5; no clear D. The V and J ends lost 0 bases and 5 bases respectively, with 13 bases between them. This CDR3 has 15 amino acids. The germline V gene encodes CDR1 SGHAT and CDR2 FQNNGV. The CDR3 coding sequence is TGTGCCAGCAGCTTAGATTCAAGGCGTCAGGAGACCCAGTACTTC. Its protein product is CASSLDSRRQETQYF.

This clonotype appeared many times. This rearrangement joins TRBV5-4 to TRBJ2-7, with D uncertain. This CDR3 region has 12 residues. CDR1 and CDR2 (germline): SGHNT, YYREEE (reference sequence). The germline V and J ends were trimmed by 4 bases and 4 bases, with 9 bases remaining between them. The CDR3 sequence is CASSRDGYEQYF. The DNA of the CDR3 is TGTGCCAGCAGCCGAGACGGATACGAGCAGTACTTC.

This chain connects TRBV27 to TRBJ1-1; tentatively, D is TRBD1 (5 bases). Germline loops: CDR1 MNHEY, CDR2 SMNVEV (reference sequence). Trimming cost V 3 bases and J 2 bases, with 13 bases left between them. This CDR3 is built from 15 residues. CDR3 in amino acids: CASSFLWGENTEAFF. In DNA form, the CDR3 reads TGTGCCAGCAGTTTTCTCTGGGGGGAAAACACTGAAGCTTTCTTT.

This clonotype has ten or more counts. Germline is not matched at one junction end, which may reflect a read error. V and J are TRBV2 and TRBJ1-1; D is possibly TRBD1 (5 bases). The CDR3 extends over 13 amino acids. Germline V gene lookup returns CDR1 SNHLY and CDR2 FYNNEI. CDR3 DNA: TGTGCCAGCAGCAGGGTACGTGGCGCTGAAGTTTTCTTT. Translating it yields CASSRVRGAEVFF.

This clonotype was observed at least ten times. This sequence joins TRBV29-1 and TRBJ1-1, with D unresolved. Per the germline V gene, CDR1 is SQVTM and CDR2 is ANQGSEA. The CDR3 spans 12 residues. Trimming removed 7 bases at V and 0 bases at J, with 9 bases between. CDR3 protein: CSGRRLNTEAFF. Here the CDR3 DNA reads TGCAGCGGGAGGCGGTTGAACACTGAAGCTTTCTTT.

In its sample, this clonotype was seen many times. The rearrangement joins TRBV29-1 to TRBJ1-4; tentative D call: TRBD1 (5 bases). Deletions cut 0 bases from V and 5 bases from J, with 10 bases between. Germline-derived CDR1 and CDR2 are SQVTM and ANQGSEA. The CDR3 consists of 14 residues. CDR3 sequence reads: CSVEDPQANEKLFF. The CDR3 DNA reads TGCAGCGTTGAAGATCCACAGGCAAATGAAAAACTGTTTTTT.

The chain is built from TRBV21-1 and TRBJ2-4. TRBV21-1 has pseudogene status. CDR3 size: 13 residues. The CDR3 here is CAREWGAKNIQYF. The CDR3 DNA sequence: TGTGCCAGGGAATGGGGAGCCAAAAACATTCAGTACTTC.

The rearrangement joins TRBV5-1 to TRBJ2-1; 8 bases fit TRBD1. Germline V gene sequence: CDR1 SGHRS, CDR2 YFSETQ. The CDR3 loop spans 14 amino acids. After removal of 4 bases from V and 16 bases from J, the junction contained 16 bases not matched to a gene. Here the CDR3 DNA reads TGCGCCAGCAGCCCCAGCGCTGGGTCCGACAGGGGCTTCTTC. It translates to CASSPSAGSDRGFF. Full variable domain (rest looked up from reference TRBV5-1 and TRBJ2-1): KAGVTQTPRYLIKTRGQQVTLSCSPISGHRSVSWYQQTPGQGLQFLFEYFSETQRNKGNFPGRFSGRQFSNSRSEMNVSTLELGDSALYLCASSPSAGSDRGFFGPGTRLTVL.

To note about this clonotype: An end of the junction differs from the germline gene, which may be a read error. The chain links TRBV7-3 to TRBJ1-1; D perhaps matches TRBD1 (5 bases). CDR1 and CDR2 from the germline V gene are SGHTA and FQGTGA. The CDR3 loop spans 14 amino acids. As DNA, the CDR3 is TGTGCCAGCAGCTTACAGGGTCTGAGCACTGAAGTTTTCTTT. It translates to CASSLQGLSTEVFF.

In this sample, this clonotype turned up a few times. The chain uses TRBV5-4 and TRBJ2-5; D not resolved. Germline assignment: CDR1 SGHNT and CDR2 YYREEE (reference sequence). V was clipped by 0 bases and J by 6 bases, with 9 bases between them. The CDR3 contains 13 residues. Here the CDR3 reads CASSLAELQTQYF. The CDR3 DNA is TGTGCCAGCAGCTTGGCGGAGTTGCAGACCCAGTACTTC. Together with reference TRBV5-4 and TRBJ2-5, the CDR3 gives the full variable domain: ETGVTQSPTHLIKTRGQQVTLRCSSQSGHNTVSWYQQALGQGPQFIFQYYREEENGRGNFPPRFSGLQFPNYSSELNVNALELDDSALYLCASSLAELQTQYFGPGTRLLVL.

V and J are TRBV7-9 and TRBJ2-1; D remains ambiguous. Germline V gene lookup returns CDR1 SEHNR and CDR2 FQNEAQ (reference sequence). CDR3 size: 12 residues. V was shortened by 4 bases and J by 4 bases, with 5 bases between the two germline ends. The CDR3 spells CASSSVYNEQFF. In DNA form, the CDR3 reads TGTGCCAGCAGCTCCGTGTACAATGAGCAGTTCTTC.

This clonotype has at least ten counts. The CDR3 bases are TGTGCCAGCAGCTCCGCGGGGATCCCGGAAAAACTGTTTTTT. Translated: CASSSAGIPEKLFF. The chain recombines TRBV5-6 with TRBJ1-4; no definite D call. V gave up 3 bases and J gave up 8 bases, with 14 bases separating them. Germline CDR1 SGHDT, CDR2 YYEEEE. The CDR3 length is 14 residues.

This clonotype was observed many times. The rearrangement uses TRBV18 and TRBJ2-7; 7 positions match TRBD2. The germline CDR1 and CDR2 sequences are KGHSH and LQKENI. The trim removed 1 base at V and 2 bases at J, leaving 5 bases unmatched. This CDR3 is built from 15 residues. For the CDR3, the DNA is TGTGCCAGCTCACCACGGCAGGGAGGGACCTACGAGCAGTACTTC. Translating it yields CASSPRQGGTYEQYF. Full variable domain (outside the CDR3, taken from reference TRBV18 and TRBJ2-7): NAGVMQNPRHLVRRRGQEARLRCSPMKGHSHVYWYRQLPEEGLKFMVYLQKENIIDESGMPKERFSAEFPKEGPSILRIQQVVRGDSAAYFCASSPRQGGTYEQYFGPGTRLTVT.

The chain combines TRBV20-1 with TRBJ1-6, with a weak D call TRBD1 (5 bases). Germline V gene sequence: CDR1 DFQATT, CDR2 SNEGSKA (reference sequence). V was shortened by 4 bases and J by 7 bases, with 14 bases between the two germline ends. CDR3 length: 14 residues. The CDR3 DNA reads TGCAGTGCTAAGGGGAGCAGGGAGAATTCACCCCTCCACTTT. It translates to CSAKGSRENSPLHF.

In this sample, this clonotype turned up many times. The chain carries TRBV2 and TRBJ2-2; D is unclear. Trimming shortened V by 7 bases and J by 5 bases, and 8 bases separated the two germline ends. Germline loops: CDR1 SNHLY, CDR2 FYNNEI. CDR3 size: 12 residues. The CDR3: CASNSETGELFF. CDR3 DNA sequence: TGTGCCAGCAACTCCGAGACCGGGGAGCTGTTTTTT.

Many counts were recorded for this clonotype. The V and J genes are TRBV27 and TRBJ2-5; tentative D call: TRBD2 (5 bases). The CDR3 covers 15 residues. The germline V gene encodes CDR1 MNHEY and CDR2 SMNVEV (reference sequence). V lost 5 bases and J lost 2, with 15 bases in between. The CDR3 region has the DNA TGTGCCAGCAGTCCCCGGATCACGGGGCAAGAGACCCAGTACTTC. This gives the protein CASSPRITGQETQYF.

Many counts were recorded for this clonotype. This chain connects TRBV12-3 or TRBV12-4 to TRBJ1-4, with D perhaps TRBD1 (5 bases). V was cut by 3 bases and J by 7 bases, with 12 bases left in between. CDR3 length: 14 amino acids. CDR3 sequence reads: CASSLGGSGEKLFF. Here the CDR3 DNA reads TGTGCCAGCAGTTTGGGGGGATCTGGTGAAAAACTGTTTTTT.

This clonotype has a count of ten or more. This chain joins TRBV7-2 and TRBJ1-3, with 8 bases that match TRBD1. V shed 3 bases and J 4 bases; nucleotides not matched to a gene: 2. CDR3 size: 14 residues. Per the germline V gene, CDR1 is SGHTA and CDR2 is FQGNSA. The CDR3 here is CASSLTGVGNTIYF. The DNA of the CDR3 is TGTGCCAGCAGCTTGACAGGGGTCGGAAACACCATATATTTT.

The rearrangement uses TRBV28 and TRBJ2-7; D is possibly TRBD2 (5 bases). This CDR3 is 13 amino acids long. Germline assignment: CDR1 MDHEN and CDR2 SYDVKM. The V gene lost 10 bases and the J gene lost 3 bases, with 16 bases spanning the gap. The CDR3 bases are TGTGCCACCCGAGCACTAGTCGACTACGAGCAGTACTTC. Its translation is CATRALVDYEQYF.

This clonotype was observed at least ten times. CDR3 residues: CAISDPGQRTTEAFF. The CDR3 DNA reads TGTGCCATCAGTGATCCGGGACAGCGGACCACTGAAGCTTTCTTT. V usage is TRBV10-3 and J usage is TRBJ1-1; TRBD1 matches at 7 bases. This CDR3 contains 15 residues. Germline V gives CDR1 ENHRY, CDR2 SYGVKD. Germline trimming cut 3 bases from V and 4 bases from J; bases unmatched to any gene: 8.

In this sample, this clonotype turned up many times. The rearrangement links TRBV7-2 to TRBJ2-3; TRBD2 agrees at 8 bases. V lost 1 base and J lost 1; bases outside the gene matches: 7. CDR3 length: 17 residues. Germline loops: CDR1 SGHTA, CDR2 FQGNSA. The CDR3 reads CASSLERGGRGTDTQYF. The DNA of the CDR3 is TGTGCCAGCAGCTTAGAACGGGGGGGCCGTGGCACAGATACGCAGTATTTT.

This clonotype showed up just a few times. This chain joins TRBV6-5 and TRBJ1-6, with no clear D. CDR3 length equals 14 residues. Between the trimmed V and J ends, which lost 4 bases and 9 bases, there was a span of 13 bases. In germline, CDR1 is MNHEY, CDR2 SVGAGI. CDR3 sequence (DNA): TGTGCCAGCAGTTGGGAACCGGCGGGTTCACCCCTCCACTTT. Translated, it gives CASSWEPAGSPLHF.

The sample holds many counts of this clonotype. This rearrangement joins TRBV28 to TRBJ2-7; 9 bases match TRBD2. With V trimmed by 6 bases and J by 0 bases, 3 bases remained unmatched. CDR3 length: 14 amino acids. Germline CDR1 MDHEN, CDR2 SYDVKM. CDR3 DNA: TGTGCCAGCAGATATAGCGGGAGCTCCTACGAGCAGTACTTC. The encoded protein is CASRYSGSSYEQYF. Full variable domain (outside the CDR3, taken from reference TRBV28 and TRBJ2-7): DVKVTQSSRYLVKRTGEKVFLECVQDMDHENMFWYRQDPGLGLRLIYFSYDVKMKEKGDIPEGYSVSREKKERFSLILESASTNQTSMYLCASRYSGSSYEQYFGPGTRLTVT.

The chain combines TRBV20-1 with TRBJ1-5; D is unresolved. Germline CDR1 reads DFQATT; CDR2 reads SNEGSKA (reference sequence). CDR3 length equals 13 residues. V lost 1 base and J 2 bases, leaving 6 bases between the germline ends. The CDR3 loop is CSARGRRNQPQHF. In DNA form, the CDR3 reads TGCAGTGCTAGAGGCAGACGCAATCAGCCCCAGCATTTT.